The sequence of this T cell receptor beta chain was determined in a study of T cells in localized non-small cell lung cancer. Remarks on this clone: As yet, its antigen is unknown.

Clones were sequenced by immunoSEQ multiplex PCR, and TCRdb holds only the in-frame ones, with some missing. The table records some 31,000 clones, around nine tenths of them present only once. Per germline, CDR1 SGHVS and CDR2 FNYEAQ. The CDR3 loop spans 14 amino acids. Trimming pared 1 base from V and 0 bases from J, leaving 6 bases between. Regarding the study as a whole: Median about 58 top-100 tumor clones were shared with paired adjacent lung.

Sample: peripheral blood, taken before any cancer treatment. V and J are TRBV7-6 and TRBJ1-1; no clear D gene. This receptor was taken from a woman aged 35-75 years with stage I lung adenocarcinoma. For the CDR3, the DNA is TGTGCCAGCAGCTTAGTGACGGTGAACACTGAAGCTTTCTTT. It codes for CASSLVTVNTEAFF. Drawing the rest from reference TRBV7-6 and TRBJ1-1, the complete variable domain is GAGVSQSPRYKVTKRGQDVALRCDPISGHVSLYWYRQALGQGPEFLTYFNYEAQQDKSGLPNDRFSAERPEGSISTLTIQRTEQRDSAMYRCASSLVTVNTEAFFGQGTRLTVV.